This entry lists 16 T cell receptor beta chains sequenced from one sample in a study of T cell responses to AZD1222 COVID-19 vaccine. Using immunoSEQ multiplex PCR, the repertoire was profiled, and TCRdb retains in-frame clones only, with some absent. Among 50,000 to 65,000 clones listed, 89% were seen once. This sample comprised peripheral blood, obtained 28 days after the second AZD1222 dose. All receptors derive from an adult who received the AZD1222 COVID-19 vaccine.

The chain employs TRBV5-5 and TRBJ2-7; 8 bases line up with TRBD1. Looked up from germline, CDR1 is SGHKS and CDR2 is YYEKEE (reference sequence). CDR3 length equals 13 residues. The V and J ends lost 4 bases and 2 bases, in that order; junction bases with no gene match: 2. CDR3 sequence (DNA): TGTGCCAGCAGCCAACAGGGGGCCTACGAGCAGTACTTC. It translates to CASSQQGAYEQYF.

J is TRBJ1-4 and V is TRBV18; 7 nucleotides match TRBD1. CDR3 length: 16 amino acids. After removal of 3 bases from V and 3 bases from J, the junction contained 7 bases not matched to a gene. Germline CDR1 and CDR2: KGHSH and LQKENI. The CDR3 coding sequence is TGTGCCAGCTCACCTCTCACAGGGGCAGCTAATGAAAAACTGTTTTTT. It specifies CASSPLTGAANEKLFF.

The rearrangement links TRBV5-4 to TRBJ2-5, with D possibly called TRBD1 or TRBD2 (5 bases each). With 2 bases removed from V and 4 bases from J, the gap between germline ends came to 15 bases. This CDR3 comprises 15 residues. Germline CDR1 reads SGHNT; CDR2 reads YYREEE (reference sequence). This CDR3 is CASSFWGRGRETQYF. In nucleotides, the CDR3 is TGTGCCAGCAGCTTTTGGGGGAGAGGGCGAGAGACCCAGTACTTC. Complete variable domain (other parts from reference TRBV5-4 and TRBJ2-5): ETGVTQSPTHLIKTRGQQVTLRCSSQSGHNTVSWYQQALGQGPQFIFQYYREEENGRGNFPPRFSGLQFPNYSSELNVNALELDDSALYLCASSFWGRGRETQYFGPGTRLLVL.

Concerning this clone: One end of the junction varies from germline; a read error may be responsible. The chain couples TRBV19 to TRBJ1-1; D possibly corresponds to TRBD1 (6 bases). CDR3 length equals 12 residues. Germline loops: CDR1 LNHDA, CDR2 SQIVND (reference sequence). The DNA of the CDR3 is TGTGCGAGTACGGGGGCTGTCTATGAAGCTTTCTTT. It yields the protein CASTGAVYEAFF.

The CDR3 is CASSSTGDTQYF. The DNA for the CDR3 is TGTGCCAGCAGCTCAACAGGAGATACGCAGTATTTT. The chain couples TRBV28 to TRBJ2-3, with D maybe TRBD1 (5 bases). V lost 6 bases to trimming and J lost 5 bases, with 9 bases between them. The CDR3 length is 12 residues. Germline CDR1 reads MDHEN; CDR2 reads SYDVKM.

J is TRBJ2-2 and V is TRBV7-2; D is possibly TRBD2 (6 bases). Trimming cost V 3 bases and J 2 bases, with 13 bases left between them. The CDR3 spans 16 residues. Germline V gene lookup returns CDR1 SGHTA and CDR2 FQGNSA. This chain's CDR3 is CASSFRLGRNTGELFF. In DNA form, the CDR3 reads TGTGCCAGCAGCTTTCGACTAGGCCGTAACACCGGGGAGCTGTTTTTT. Based on the CDR3 plus reference TRBV7-2 and TRBJ2-2, the full variable domain is GAGVSQSPSNKVTEKGKDVELRCDPISGHTALYWYRQSLGQGLEFLIYFQGNSAPDKSGLPSDRFSAERTGGSVSTLTIQRTQQEDSAVYLCASSFRLGRNTGELFFGEGSRLTVL.

This chain connects TRBV11-3 to TRBJ1-3, with TRBD1 as a possible D gene (6 bases). Germline CDR1 reads SGHNT; CDR2 reads YENEEA. The CDR3 is 16 residues long. Trimming cost V 5 bases and J 1 base, with 15 bases left between them. CDR3 nucleotides: TGTGCCAGCAGCCGGCGGAGGCAGGGGTCTGGAAACACCATATATTTT. Its translation is CASSRRRQGSGNTIYF.

V is TRBV4-1 and J is TRBJ1-2, with a possible D match to TRBD1 (6 bases). The CDR3 length is 16 residues. V dropped 1 base and J dropped 8 bases, with 20 bases sitting between them. Germline V gene sequence: CDR1 MGHRA, CDR2 YSYEKL. This CDR3 is CASSQGLGGGSGGYTF. In nucleotides, the CDR3 is TGCGCCAGCAGCCAAGGACTGGGGGGCGGCTCCGGGGGCTACACCTTC.

V gene TRBV24-1 combines with J gene TRBJ2-1; perhaps TRBD1 as D (5 bases). Trimming cost V 3 bases and J 4 bases, with 15 bases left between them. The germline CDR1 and CDR2 sequences are KGHDR and SFDVKD. This CDR3 spans 16 amino acids. The CDR3 nucleotides are TGTGCCACCAGTGATGAAGGGGTCAGCCTTTACAATGAGCAGTTCTTC. The encoded protein is CATSDEGVSLYNEQFF.

V is TRBV18 and J is TRBJ1-1, with D possibly being TRBD1 (6 bases). The germline V gene has CDR1 KGHSH and CDR2 LQKENI. CDR3 length equals 14 residues. The V end lost 4 bases, the J end lost 7 bases, and 16 bases lay between the germline ends. The CDR3 loop reads CASSLQGGLREAFF. The CDR3 coding sequence is TGTGCCAGCTCACTACAAGGGGGGTTACGTGAAGCTTTCTTT.

CDR3 bases: TGTGCCAGCAGCAAGCTCATGGGGGTTTACAATGAGCAGTTCTTC. Translation gives CASSKLMGVYNEQFF. The V and J genes are TRBV7-8 and TRBJ2-1; D might be TRBD1 or TRBD2, each matching 5 bases. The CDR3 sequence is 15 residues long. Between the trimmed V and J ends, which lost 5 bases and 4 bases, there was a span of 15 bases. The V gene's germline CDR1 is SGHVS and CDR2 FQNEAQ.

This chain connects TRBV11-2 to TRBJ1-1; D remains ambiguous. Deletions cut 5 bases from V and 5 bases from J, with 15 bases between. Germline CDR1 and CDR2: SGHAT and FQNNGV. The CDR3 extends over 14 amino acids. The CDR3 DNA follows: TGTGCCAGCAGCCCCCGGATCTCAACTACTGAAGCTTTCTTT. Translated: CASSPRISTTEAFF.

The rearrangement links TRBV5-1 to TRBJ1-5; D not certain. The CDR3 length is 14 residues. Between the trimmed V and J ends, which lost 2 bases and 4 bases, there was a span of 10 bases. Germline lookup yields CDR1 SGHRS and CDR2 YFSETQ. The CDR3 region has the DNA TGCGCCAGCAGCTTAGGGTCGTGGAATCAGCCCCAGCATTTT. Protein: CASSLGSWNQPQHF.

The chain is built from TRBV27 and TRBJ1-1; D is unclear. CDR3 size: 13 residues. V lost 7 bases to trimming and J lost 0 bases, with 9 bases between them. Germline-derived CDR1 and CDR2 are MNHEY and SMNVEV (reference sequence). The CDR3 DNA reads TGTGCCAGCACCGGGAGAGTGAACACTGAAGCTTTCTTT. It encodes CASTGRVNTEAFF.

This sequence joins TRBV3-1 (or the pseudogene TRBV3-2) and TRBJ1-1; D is uncertain. Germline V gene lookup returns CDR1 LGHDT and CDR2 YNNKEL (reference sequence). Trimming removed 4 bases from V and 5 bases from J, with 17 bases in between. The CDR3 totals 15 residues. CDR3 protein: CASSRQSTGGTEAFF. CDR3 coding DNA: TGTGCCAGCAGCCGACAATCAACGGGAGGAACTGAAGCTTTCTTT.

This clone was detected once. The V gene is TRBV19, the J gene TRBJ2-1, with D possibly TRBD2 on 6 matching bases. With 5 bases removed from V and 3 bases from J, the gap between germline ends came to 11 bases. CDR3 size: 14 residues. CDR1 is LNHDA and CDR2 is SQIVND in the germline V gene (reference sequence). CDR3 sequence reads: CASSGGSNYNEQFF. CDR3 DNA sequence: TGTGCCAGTAGTGGGGGGAGTAACTACAATGAGCAGTTCTTC.